This T cell receptor (beta chain) was profiled in a study of TIL therapy for anti-PD-1-resistant metastatic lung cancer. Study results and limitations: After infusion, TIL clonotypes partly replaced peripheral T cells and declined over months. This highly selected cohort may not generalize to typical lung cancer patients.

This was the immunoSEQ v3 assay. Sequencing depth was around 1.9 million read pairs for survey level, roughly 4.5-6.5 million for deep. Produced via immunoSEQ multiplex PCR; TCRdb's table is partial and in-frame only. The table records tens of thousands of clones, 80% to 90% of them present only once. The time point was: pre-treatment sample, taken before nivolumab and TIL therapy. Stage 4 NSCLC adults joined between October 2017 and January 2020. A remark on this clone: The target antigen is unknown.

This clonotype originated in a person aged 25-85 years with non-small cell lung cancer. The sequenced sample was blood, obtained at baseline.

The CDR3 here is CASSERGGLAKNIQYF. The DNA of the CDR3 is TGTGCCAGCAGTGAGCGGGGGGGCCTAGCCAAAAACATTCAGTACTTC. The V gene is TRBV2, the J gene TRBJ2-4, with TRBD2 matching 9 bases. V lost 3 bases to trimming and J lost 0 bases; unmatched junction nucleotides: 3. CDR3 size: 16 residues. Germline CDR1 is SNHLY and CDR2 is FYNNEI.